This T cell receptor beta chain was captured by sequencing in a study of tumor and adjacent non-tumor tissue in lung cancer listed by TCRdb under 2018. Regarding the complete study: The cohort included 12 adenocarcinoma, 2 squamous cell carcinoma and 1 small cell lung cancer patients. Among the approximately 15 patients, ages ranged from roughly 30 to 85 years, roughly 10 were men and 5 were women, and disease was TNM stage I to III. Around 30 paired specimens, one tumor and one normal lung sample per patient, were profiled by TCRbeta CDR3 sequencing. A total of 95 million to 150 million productive TCRbeta reads were generated by sequencing, corresponding to an average of about 4.17 million reads per sample. Using bulk TCRbeta repertoires from some 14 lung cancer patients, the study set lung tumor tissue side by side with matched distant non-tumor lung tissue. What the research found in general, with its limitations: With only roughly 14 patients in the cohort, the authors noted that larger samples and more detailed clinical data are needed. TCR diversity (inverse Simpson) was significantly higher in tumor than in normal lung tissue (roughly 430 vs 170, P = 0.0075, Mann-Whitney U test). Neither the sequencing platform nor unique molecular identifiers are named or mentioned anywhere in the methods. The top 100 clones made up a significantly larger cumulative share of the repertoire in normal lung than in tumor tissue. Peripheral blood was not sequenced, so blood TCRbeta repertoires in these lung cancer patients were not examined. TCR diversity was significantly higher in younger patients, and higher tumor TCR diversity was associated with shorter overall and disease-free survival.

RNA was extracted from bulk unsorted tissue and checked for quality with a NanoDrop ND-1000 and an Agilent 2100. All donors had newly diagnosed lung cancer, had not received prior chemotherapy, and were admitted for thoracic surgery in China between August and November 2014. Patients with previous radiotherapy or chemotherapy, or with another concurrent cancer, were excluded from the study. Surgical tissue pieces of roughly 1-2.3 cm3 were preserved in RNAlater solution and stored at -80 °C until use. Per the germline V gene, ENHRY is the CDR1 and SYGVKD is the CDR2. V is pruned by 8 bases and J by 4 bases, leaving 14 bases of the junction without a gene match. The CDR3 sequence holds 15 residues, the cysteine and valine included. The retained sequence is limited to the CDR3, 45 bases, with the frame set at the first base. Library preparation was by multiplex PCR. Sequencing relied on an Illumina HiSeq 2500. TCRbeta libraries were built by three rounds of nested PCR using primers (Table S4), following protocols modified from ARM-PCR. Before sequencing, PCR products of 200-500 bp were excised from the gel and purified with the QIAquick gel extraction kit. The study's own analysis went as follows. Reads were cleaned with Trimmomatic, merged with FLASH into complete CDR3 sequences, and assigned to V(D)J germline segments with MiTCR. Clonal diversity was calculated as the inverse Simpson's index using VDJtools. Productive reads were defined as in-frame sequences without a premature stop codon. TCRdb itself trimmed the public reads at Q25 with fastp, ran MiXCR and retained productive beta chains. CDR3 protein sequences are deduplicated, and each keeps its most common genes and DNA. These V and J calls rely on TCRdb rather than the paper's analysis. Here the sample has over 110,000 distinct CDR3 sequences; around two thirds occur a single time. The top ten constitute about 20% of the sample.

Comment on this clonotype: The antigen it binds to is not known. One base away there is no much larger clone; base qualities are not given.

This receptor was taken from a man in his sixties with small cell lung cancer. The sequencing input was lung tumor tissue. The sequence is built from TRBV10-3 and TRBJ2-7; 7 central nucleotides agree with TRBD1. The CDR3 is CAIGDPDREGYEQYV. The nucleotide sequence is TGTGCCATCGGAGACCCCGACAGGGAAGGATACGAGCAGTACGTC.